The entry that follows covers one T cell receptor beta chain sequence. This entry comes from a study of response to subunit inactivated influenza vaccine. V was shortened by 3 bases and J by 8 bases, with 13 bases between the two germline ends. The CDR3 loop spans 14 amino acids. One entry per CDR3 protein, called by TCRdb with MiXCR from the RT-PCR reads. Among about 540,000 distinct CDR3 sequences listed, under 30% were seen once. This same sample was also taken into another study, of T cells expressing NK-cell markers. That paper adds: The authors generated TCR beta cDNA through 5'RACE template switching with UMIs. HCMV seropositivity marked most of the eight sequenced donors; one was seronegative. An anti-gamma-delta TCR antibody confined sorting to alpha-beta TCR T cells across several of the experiments. Of the CD8+ T cell pool in more than 5 donors, roughly 1.0-8% was accounted for by dominant NKG2C+ clonotypes. These same clonotypes (in a few donors) also led the CD3+CD56-NKG2C+ fraction.

The genes are TRBV12-3 or TRBV12-4 and TRBJ1-4; maybe TRBD1 (6 bases). The specimen was CD4+ T cells sorted from PBMCs, collected approximately 13 days after vaccination. This TCR derives from a man aged 45-65 years who received an inactivated influenza vaccine. The CDR3 DNA sequence: TGTGCCAGCAGTTTCTGGGGGGGCGGGGAAAAACTGTTTTTT. Amino acids: CASSFWGGGEKLFF.